The rows below give T cell receptor beta chains drawn from one sample of a study of cytomegalovirus exposure and HLA in healthy donors. Measured with immunoSEQ multiplex PCR; TCRdb has only the in-frame clones, and not every one. This listing includes about 160,000 clones. The sample consisted of PBMCs. Every receptor here comes from a man aged 25 to 40 in good health and CMV-seronegative. The CDR3 runs from the conserved cysteine through the conserved F or W. Each record gives: V gene, D gene, J gene, CDR3 protein, CDR3 DNA. The D gene is left open where the match is weak.

TRBV27	TRBD1	TRBJ1-5	CASRTGTGEHF	TGTGCCAGCAGGACCGGGACAGGGGAGCATTTT
TRBV28	TRBD1	TRBJ2-7	CASSSGQGALYEQYF	TGTGCCAGCAGTTCCGGACAGGGGGCACTATACGAGCAGTACTTC
TRBV5-1	TRBD2	TRBJ2-1	CASSSAGGRSYNEQFF	TGCGCCAGCAGCTCTGCTGGCGGGAGGTCCTACAATGAGCAGTTCTTC
TRBV5-5	TRBD1	TRBJ2-5	CASNQVPGGTGETQYF	TGTGCCAGCAACCAAGTCCCAGGGGGAACCGGCGAGACCCAGTACTTC
TRBV28	.	TRBJ1-1	CASSGGNTEAFF	TGTGCCAGCAGCGGGGGGAACACTGAAGCTTTCTTT
TRBV28	.	TRBJ1-2	CASSPTGLWGGYTF	TGTGCCAGCAGTCCTACAGGCCTCTGGGGAGGCTACACCTTC
TRBV5-1	TRBD2	TRBJ2-7	CASSLGGTSASEQYF	TGCGCCAGCAGCTTGGGGGGGACTAGTGCCTCCGAGCAGTACTTC
TRBV6-6	.	TRBJ1-1	CASSYSYRNTEAFF	TGTGCCAGCAGTTACTCGTACAGGAACACTGAAGCTTTCTTT
TRBV7-2	TRBD2	TRBJ2-1	CASSLASGGPREQFF	TGTGCCAGCAGCTTAGCTAGCGGGGGGCCTCGGGAGCAGTTCTTC
TRBV9	.	TRBJ2-7	CASSLDGFYEQYF	TGTGCCAGCAGCCTTGACGGGTTCTACGAGCAGTACTTC
TRBV6-5	TRBD1	TRBJ2-7	CASSYGTGYYEQYF	TGTGCCAGCAGTTATGGGACAGGGTACTACGAGCAGTACTTC
TRBV6-1	TRBD1	TRBJ2-4	CASSGLPGQGANIQYF	TGTGCCAGCAGTGGACTTCCGGGACAGGGGGCGAACATTCAGTACTTC
TRBV28	.	TRBJ1-5	CASSFLGQPQHF	TGTGCCAGCAGTTTTCTAGGACAGCCCCAGCATTTT
TRBV27	TRBD1	TRBJ2-2	CASSWGTGNTGELFF	TGTGCCAGCAGTTGGGGGACAGGGAACACCGGGGAGCTGTTTTTT
TRBV5-1	.	TRBJ2-1	CASTWGESNEQFF	TGCGCCAGCACATGGGGGGAAAGCAATGAGCAGTTCTTC